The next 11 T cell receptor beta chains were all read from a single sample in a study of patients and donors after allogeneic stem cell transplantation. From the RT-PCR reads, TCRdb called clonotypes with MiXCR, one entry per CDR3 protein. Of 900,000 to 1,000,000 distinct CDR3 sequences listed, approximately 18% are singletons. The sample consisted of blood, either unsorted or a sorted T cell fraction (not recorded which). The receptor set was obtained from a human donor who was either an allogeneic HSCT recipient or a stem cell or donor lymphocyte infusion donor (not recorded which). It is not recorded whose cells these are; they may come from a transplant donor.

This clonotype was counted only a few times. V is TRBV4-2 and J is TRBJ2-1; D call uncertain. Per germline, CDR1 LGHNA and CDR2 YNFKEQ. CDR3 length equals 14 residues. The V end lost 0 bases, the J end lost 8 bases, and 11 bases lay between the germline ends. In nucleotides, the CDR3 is TGTGCCAGCAGCCAAGACTCGATCGTGGATGAGCAGTTCTTC. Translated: CASSQDSIVDEQFF.

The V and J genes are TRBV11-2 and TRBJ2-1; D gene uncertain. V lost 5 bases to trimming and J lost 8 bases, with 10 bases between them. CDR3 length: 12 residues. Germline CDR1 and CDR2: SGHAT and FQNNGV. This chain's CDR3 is CASSPYLDEQFF. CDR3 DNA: TGTGCCAGCAGCCCCTATCTCGATGAGCAGTTCTTC.

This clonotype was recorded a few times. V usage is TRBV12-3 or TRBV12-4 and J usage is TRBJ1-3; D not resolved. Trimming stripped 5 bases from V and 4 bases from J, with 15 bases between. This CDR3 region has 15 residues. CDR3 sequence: CASSPAGPMGNTIYF. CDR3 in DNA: TGTGCCAGCAGTCCCGCCGGGCCCATGGGAAACACCATATATTTT.

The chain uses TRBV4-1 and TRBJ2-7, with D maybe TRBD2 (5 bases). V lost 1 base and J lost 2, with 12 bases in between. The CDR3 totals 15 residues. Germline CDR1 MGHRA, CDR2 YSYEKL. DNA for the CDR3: TGCGCCAGCAGCCAAGTAGGGAGCGGACCCTACGAGCAGTACTTC. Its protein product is CASSQVGSGPYEQYF.

The CDR3 coding sequence is TGTGCTAGTGGGGGGTTCGAGGGGACTCCAATAAGACGGGCCAACGTCCTGACTTTC. This translates into CASGGFEGTPIRRANVLTF. The gene calls are TRBV12-5 and TRBJ2-6, with D possibly TRBD2 on 6 matching bases. Between the trimmed V and J ends, which lost 6 bases and 5 bases, there was a span of 26 bases. Looked up from germline, CDR1 is LGHNT and CDR2 is FRNRAP. This CDR3 contains 19 residues.

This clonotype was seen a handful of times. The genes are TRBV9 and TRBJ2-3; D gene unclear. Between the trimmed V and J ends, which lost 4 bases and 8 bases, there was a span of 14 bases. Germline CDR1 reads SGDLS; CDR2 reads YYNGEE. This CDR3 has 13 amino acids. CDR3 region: CASSPQSRGTQYF. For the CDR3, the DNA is TGTGCCAGCAGCCCCCAAAGTCGCGGTACGCAGTATTTT.

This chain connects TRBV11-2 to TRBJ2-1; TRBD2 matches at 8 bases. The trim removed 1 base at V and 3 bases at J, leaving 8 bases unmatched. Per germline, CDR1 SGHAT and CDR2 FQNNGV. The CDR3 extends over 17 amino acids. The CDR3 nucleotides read TGTGCCAGCAGCTTAGGTTCCCCCGGGGGGGTCTACAATGAGCAGTTCTTC. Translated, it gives CASSLGSPGGVYNEQFF.

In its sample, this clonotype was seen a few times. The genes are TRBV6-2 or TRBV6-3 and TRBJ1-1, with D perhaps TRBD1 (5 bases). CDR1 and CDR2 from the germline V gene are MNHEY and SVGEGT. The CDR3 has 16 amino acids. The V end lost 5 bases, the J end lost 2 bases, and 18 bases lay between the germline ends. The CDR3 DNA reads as TGTGCCAGCAGTCCCTCAAAGCTGGGACTTAACACTGAAGCTTTCTTT. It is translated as CASSPSKLGLNTEAFF.

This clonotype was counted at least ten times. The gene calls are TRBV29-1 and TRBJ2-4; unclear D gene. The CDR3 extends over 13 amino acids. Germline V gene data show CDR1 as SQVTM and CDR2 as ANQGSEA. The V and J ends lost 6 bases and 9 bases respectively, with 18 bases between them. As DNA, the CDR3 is TGCAGCGTCTTGACCCTTCTGTTGGGCATTCAGTACTTC. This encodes CSVLTLLLGIQYF.

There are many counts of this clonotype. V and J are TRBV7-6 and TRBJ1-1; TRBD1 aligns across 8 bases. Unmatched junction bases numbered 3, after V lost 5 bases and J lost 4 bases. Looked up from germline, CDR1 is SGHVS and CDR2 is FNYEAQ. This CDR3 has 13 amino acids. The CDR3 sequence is CASSAGTGTEAFF. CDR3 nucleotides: TGTGCCAGCAGCGCAGGGACAGGCACTGAAGCTTTCTTT.

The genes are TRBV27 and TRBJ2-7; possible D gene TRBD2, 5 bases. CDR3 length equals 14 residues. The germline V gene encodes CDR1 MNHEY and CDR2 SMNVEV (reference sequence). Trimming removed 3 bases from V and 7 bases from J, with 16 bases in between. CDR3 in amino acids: CASSFSRDPKEQYF. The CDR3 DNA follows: TGTGCCAGCAGTTTTTCCCGGGATCCCAAAGAGCAGTACTTC.